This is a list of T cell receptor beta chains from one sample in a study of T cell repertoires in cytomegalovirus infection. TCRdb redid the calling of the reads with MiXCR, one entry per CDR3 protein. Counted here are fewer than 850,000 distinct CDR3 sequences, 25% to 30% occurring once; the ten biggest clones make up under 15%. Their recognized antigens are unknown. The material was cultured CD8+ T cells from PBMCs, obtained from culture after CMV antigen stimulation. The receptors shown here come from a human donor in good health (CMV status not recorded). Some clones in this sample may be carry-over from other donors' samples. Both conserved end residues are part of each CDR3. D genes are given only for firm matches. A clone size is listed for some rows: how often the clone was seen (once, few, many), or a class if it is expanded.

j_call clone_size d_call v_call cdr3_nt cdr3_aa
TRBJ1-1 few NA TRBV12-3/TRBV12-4 TGTGCCAGCAGTCCCCTGGACAGCCAGGAGGGGACTGAAGCTTTCTTT CASSPLDSQEGTEAFF
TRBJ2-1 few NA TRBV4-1 TGCGCCAGCAGCCAAGGTCCCCTGGGCACCTACAATGAGCAGTTCTTC CASSQGPLGTYNEQFF
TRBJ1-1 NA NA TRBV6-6 TGTGCCAGCAGTTACTTTGGAGGGAACCTGAACACTGAAGCTTTCTTT CASSYFGGNLNTEAFF
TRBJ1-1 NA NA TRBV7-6 TGTGCCAGCAGCCAAGGACCATCGAACACTGAAGCTTTCTTT CASSQGPSNTEAFF
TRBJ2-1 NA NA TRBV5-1 TGCGCCAGCAGCTGGGACCCCGGAGCGTACAATGAGCAGTTCTTC CASSWDPGAYNEQFF
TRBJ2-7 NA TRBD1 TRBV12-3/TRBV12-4 TGTGCCAGCAGTTTAGTCGTAGGACAGGCCGGCGGGCAGTACTTC CASSLVVGQAGGQYF
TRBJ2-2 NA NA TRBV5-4 TGTGCCAGCAGCTCGGAGTGGACCCCGAACACCGGGGAGCTGTTTTTT CASSSEWTPNTGELFF
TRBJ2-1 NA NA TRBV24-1 TGTGCCACCACGGCCCCGACGGGTGAGCAGTTCTTC CATTAPTGEQFF
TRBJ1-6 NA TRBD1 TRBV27 TGTGCCAGCAGTTCTAGACAGGGGAGAAATTCACCCCTCCACTTT CASSSRQGRNSPLHF
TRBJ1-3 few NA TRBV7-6 TGTGCCAGCAGTTTTACGACAGGACTCTCTGGAAACACCATATATTTT CASSFTTGLSGNTIYF
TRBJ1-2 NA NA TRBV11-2 TGTGCCAGCAGCTTAGGTCGGGGTATCTACACCTTC CASSLGRGIYTF
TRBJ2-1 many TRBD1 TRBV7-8 TGTGCCAGCAGCGCCCGGCCGACAGGGGGTCGTAACAATGAGCAGTTCTTC CASSARPTGGRNNEQFF
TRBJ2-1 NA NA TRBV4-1 TGCGCCAGCAGCCACCCAACAGGGTTGGATGAGCAGTTCTTC CASSHPTGLDEQFF
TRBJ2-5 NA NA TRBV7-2 TGTACCAACAGCCCCCTTCAGGGAATGAGAGAGACCCAGTACTTC CTNSPLQGMRETQYF
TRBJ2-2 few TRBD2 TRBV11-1 TGTGCCAGCAGCGGCGGGAGCTGGACGAACACCGGGGAGCTGTTTTTT CASSGGSWTNTGELFF
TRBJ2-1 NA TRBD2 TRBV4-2 TGTGCCAGCAGCCAAGAGGGACTAGCGGAGTACAATGAGCAGTTCTTC CASSQEGLAEYNEQFF
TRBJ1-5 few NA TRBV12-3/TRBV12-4 TGTGCCAGCAGTTTAGACAGTGAGCAGCCCCAGCATTTT CASSLDSEQPQHF
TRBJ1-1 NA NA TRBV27 TGTGCCAGCAGTTTATCAGCGGGTGGGGCCTACACTGAAGCTTTCTTT CASSLSAGGAYTEAFF
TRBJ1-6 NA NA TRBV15 TGTGCCACCAGCAGAGTTGGGGGGGCAACGGCTTCACCCCTCCACTTT CATSRVGGATASPLHF